This entry concerns a single T cell receptor (beta chain). Other DNA sequences in the sample encode the same CDR3. Produced via immunoSEQ multiplex PCR; TCRdb's table is partial and in-frame only. The sample contains a few million clones, 90% to 95% of which appear only once. This entry comes from a study of shared clonotypes between healthy human individuals. Germline V gives CDR1 LNHDA, CDR2 SQIVND (reference sequence). The CDR3 has 11 residues. The V and J ends lost 5 bases and 6 bases respectively, with 5 bases between them. Material for sequencing was naive CD4+ T cells from PBMCs. Sample subset: CD45RA+ positively selected. The chain employs TRBV19 and TRBJ2-1; D not certain. The sequence derives from a man aged 18 to 35 in good health. Some clones in this sample may be carry-over from other donors' samples. The CDR3 region is CASSLRNEQFF. The CDR3 nucleotides read TGTGCCAGTAGTCTACGCAATGAGCAGTTCTTC.